What follows describes a single T cell receptor beta chain. The sample comes from a study of blood T cell repertoires in COVID-19. Overall study context: Samples came from the United States, Italy and Spain, spanning acute and convalescent COVID-19. PBMCs, B-cell-depleted T cells, or T cells provided the cDNA or gDNA that made up the material.

Clones were read by immunoSEQ multiplex PCR, and TCRdb kept only the in-frame ones, dropping some. Here the sample spans a few hundred thousand clones, approximately 85% being singletons. The germline gives CDR1 MNHEY, CDR2 SVGAGI. The V and J ends lost 6 bases and 3 bases, in that order; junction bases with no gene match: 8. The CDR3 covers 14 residues. This clonotype was sampled from a woman in her 70s with acute or convalescent COVID-19. The sequenced sample was peripheral blood. The genes are TRBV6-5 and TRBJ2-7; 7 bases map to TRBD2. This CDR3 reads CASRRGRQSYEQYF. The CDR3 nucleotides are TGTGCCAGCAGGCGGGGGAGACAGAGCTACGAGCAGTACTTC.